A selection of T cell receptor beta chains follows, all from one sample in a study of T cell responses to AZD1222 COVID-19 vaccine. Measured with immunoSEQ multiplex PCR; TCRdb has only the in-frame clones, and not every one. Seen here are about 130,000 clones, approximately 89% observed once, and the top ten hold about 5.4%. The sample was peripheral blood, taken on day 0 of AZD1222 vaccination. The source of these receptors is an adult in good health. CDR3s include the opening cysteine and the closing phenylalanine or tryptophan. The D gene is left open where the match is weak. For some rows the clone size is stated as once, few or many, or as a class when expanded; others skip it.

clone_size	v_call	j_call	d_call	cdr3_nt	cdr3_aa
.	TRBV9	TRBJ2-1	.	TGTGCCAGCAGCGTAGTCCCCTTATACAATGAGCAGTTCTTC	CASSVVPLYNEQFF
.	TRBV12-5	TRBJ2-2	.	TGTGCTAGTGGTGCGTGGCGGGGCGGCACCGGGGAGCTGTTTTTT	CASGAWRGGTGELFF
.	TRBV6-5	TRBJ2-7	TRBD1	TGTGCCAGCAGTTACTCCGGACAGGGGGCTTACGAGCAGTACTTC	CASSYSGQGAYEQYF
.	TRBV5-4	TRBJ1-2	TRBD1	TGTGCCAGCAGCTTGGGGGGACAGGGGAACTATGGCTACACCTTC	CASSLGGQGNYGYTF
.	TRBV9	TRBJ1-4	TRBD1	TGTGCCAGCAGTCGCCTCGCGCTAGGGACAGGGGATGAAAAACTGTTTTTT	CASSRLALGTGDEKLFF
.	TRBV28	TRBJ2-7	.	TGTGCCAGCAGCCCCGGACGGATCTACGAGCAGTACTTC	CASSPGRIYEQYF
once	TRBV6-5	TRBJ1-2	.	TGTGCCAGCTCTGTTACCACCTATGGCTACACCTTC	CASSVTTYGYTF
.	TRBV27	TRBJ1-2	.	TGTGCCAGCAGTTTATCGTGGAACTATGGCTACACCTTC	CASSLSWNYGYTF
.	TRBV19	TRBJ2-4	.	TGTGCCAGTAACCCACAGTTGGATCGGAACATTCAGTACTTC	CASNPQLDRNIQYF
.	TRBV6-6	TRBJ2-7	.	TGTGCCAGCAGAGCGGGACAGGATGTCTACGAGCAGTACTTC	CASRAGQDVYEQYF
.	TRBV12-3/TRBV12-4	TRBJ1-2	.	TGTGCCAGCAGTCCTGGACTGAACTATGGCTACACCTTC	CASSPGLNYGYTF
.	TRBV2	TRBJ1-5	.	TGTGCCAGCAGTGAAGTCCCCAGCAATCAGCCCCAGCATTTT	CASSEVPSNQPQHF
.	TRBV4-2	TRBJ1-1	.	TGTGCCAGCAGCCAAGAGGGCGCGGGGACTGAAGCTTTCTTT	CASSQEGAGTEAFF
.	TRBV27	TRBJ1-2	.	TGTGCCAGCAGTTTCAACAGGATCTCTGGCTACACCTTC	CASSFNRISGYTF
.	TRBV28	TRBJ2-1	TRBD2	TGTGCCAGCAGCCCTGGACTAGCGGGAGCCTACAATGAGCAGTTCTTC	CASSPGLAGAYNEQFF
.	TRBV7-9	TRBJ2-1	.	TGTGCCAGCAGCTTAGTATGGGGGGCCCACAATGAGCAGTTCTTC	CASSLVWGAHNEQFF
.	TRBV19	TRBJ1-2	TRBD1	TGTGCCAGTAGCATCAACCGGGACAGTGGCTATGGCTACACCTTC	CASSINRDSGYGYTF
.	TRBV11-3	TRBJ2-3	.	TGTGCCAGCAGCTCCAACACAGATACGCAGTATTTT	CASSSNTDTQYF
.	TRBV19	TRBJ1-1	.	TGTGCCAGTCGGATAGATGGGTTACCCACTGAAGCTTTCTTT	CASRIDGLPTEAFF
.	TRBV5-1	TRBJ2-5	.	TGCGCCAGCAGCTTGGCCCGGGACCCGGGAGAGACCCAGTACTTC	CASSLARDPGETQYF
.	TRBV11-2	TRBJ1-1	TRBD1	TGTGCCAGCAGCTTAGAAACCGGGACAGGGACTGAAGCTTTCTTT	CASSLETGTGTEAFF
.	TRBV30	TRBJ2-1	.	TGTGCCTGGAGTGTAAGTCGCGGGGGCCCAAGCTCCTACAATGAGCAGTTCTTC	CAWSVSRGGPSSYNEQFF
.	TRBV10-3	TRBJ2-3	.	TGTGCCATCAAACCAGAACAGGCCGCCACGGATACGCAGTATTTT	CAIKPEQAATDTQYF
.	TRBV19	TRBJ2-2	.	TGTGCCAGCAACTCAGGGGTTTCCGGGGAGCTGTTTTTT	CASNSGVSGELFF
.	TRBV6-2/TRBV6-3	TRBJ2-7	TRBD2	TGTGCCAGCAGTTACTCGACGGGGGGGAGTGAGCAGTACTTC	CASSYSTGGSEQYF
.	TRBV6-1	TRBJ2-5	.	TGTGCCAGCAGACGCCTTTCTAGCCTTCAAGAGACCCAGTACTTC	CASRRLSSLQETQYF
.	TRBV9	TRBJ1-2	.	TGTGCCAGCAGCGTAGCTACGGAGAACTATGGCTACACCTTC	CASSVATENYGYTF
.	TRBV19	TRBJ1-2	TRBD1	TGTGCCAGTAGCAATCCGGACAGGGTCTATGGCTACACCTTC	CASSNPDRVYGYTF
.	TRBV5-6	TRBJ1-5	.	TGTGCCAGCAGCTTGAGGCAGGGCTCGGGCAATCAGCCCCAGCATTTT	CASSLRQGSGNQPQHF
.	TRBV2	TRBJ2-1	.	TGTGCCAGCAACTCCCCCTTGTCCGATGAGCAGTTCTTC	CASNSPLSDEQFF
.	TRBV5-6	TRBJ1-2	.	TGTGCCAGCAGCTTAATGAGGGGCACCACTAACTATGGCTACACCTTC	CASSLMRGTTNYGYTF
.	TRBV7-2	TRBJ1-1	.	TGTGCCAGCAGCTTAGAGGGCCAGGGCACTGAAGCTTTCTTT	CASSLEGQGTEAFF
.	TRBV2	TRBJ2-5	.	TGTGCCAGCCGGGACTTTGAAGAGACCCAGTACTTC	CASRDFEETQYF
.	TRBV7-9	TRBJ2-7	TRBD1	TGTGCCAGCAGGAGGGCAGGGGGCGACTACGAGCAGTACTTC	CASRRAGGDYEQYF
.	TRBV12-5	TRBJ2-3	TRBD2	TGTGCTAGTGGTTTGGGACTAGCGGGGCCAGATACGCAGTATTTT	CASGLGLAGPDTQYF
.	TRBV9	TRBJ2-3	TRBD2	TGTGCCAGCAGCGTAAATCCTAGCGGGGGGAGCGATACGCAGTATTTT	CASSVNPSGGSDTQYF
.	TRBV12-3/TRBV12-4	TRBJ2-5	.	TGTGCCAGCAGTTTAGAGATGGGGGACCAGTACTTC	CASSLEMGDQYF
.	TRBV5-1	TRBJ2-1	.	TGCGCCAGCAGCTTTGACTATTCCTACAATGAGCAGTTCTTC	CASSFDYSYNEQFF
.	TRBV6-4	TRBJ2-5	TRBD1	TGTGCCAGCAGTGCCCTGGACAGGGGCCGGCAACGCCACCAAGAGACCCACTACTTC	CASSALDRGRQRHQETHYF
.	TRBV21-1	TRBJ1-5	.	TGTGCCAGCAGCAAAGCTCGAACAGGGGGATGGTTTAGCAATCAGCCCCAGCATTTT	CASSKARTGGWFSNQPQHF
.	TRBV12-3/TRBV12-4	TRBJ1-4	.	TGTGCCAGCAGTTTGGCGGGGAGTGAAAAACTGTTTTTT	CASSLAGSEKLFF
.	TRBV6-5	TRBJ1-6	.	TGTGCCAGCAGTTACGAAGGTGCGGATTCACCCCTCCACTTT	CASSYEGADSPLHF
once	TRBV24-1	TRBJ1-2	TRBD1	TGTGCCACCTCTGAGGGGGCCAGCTATGGCTACACCTTC	CATSEGASYGYTF
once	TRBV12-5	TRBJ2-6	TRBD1	TGTGCTTCGATACAGGGGGCAGTGGCCAACGTCCTGACTTTC	CASIQGAVANVLTF
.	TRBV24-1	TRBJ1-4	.	TGTGCCACCAGTGGCCTCAGGGGCCCTTGGGAAAAACTGTTTTTT	CATSGLRGPWEKLFF
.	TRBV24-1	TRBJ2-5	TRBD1	TGTGCCACCAGTGACTCCGGGACAGGGAGTCGGAAGACCCAGTACTTC	CATSDSGTGSRKTQYF
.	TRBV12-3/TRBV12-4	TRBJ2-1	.	TGTGCCAGCAGTAGGAGCGGTTACAATGAGCAGTTCTTC	CASSRSGYNEQFF
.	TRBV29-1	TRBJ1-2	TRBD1	TGCAGCGTTGGAGGGGGCTGGGGCTACACCTTC	CSVGGGWGYTF
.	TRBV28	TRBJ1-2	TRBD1	TGTGCCAGCAGTTTAGGGTACAGGGGAGGGAGTGGCTACACCTTC	CASSLGYRGGSGYTF
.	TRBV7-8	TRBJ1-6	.	TGTGCCAGCAGCTTAGTTGCAGGGAATGGTGCACCCCTCCACTTT	CASSLVAGNGAPLHF
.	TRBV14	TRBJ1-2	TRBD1	TGTGCCAGCAGACACAATCCGGGACAGCTTAACTATGGCTACACCTTC	CASRHNPGQLNYGYTF
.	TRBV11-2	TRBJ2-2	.	TGTGCCAGCAGCTGGGACGGCAACACCGGGGAGCTGTTTTTT	CASSWDGNTGELFF
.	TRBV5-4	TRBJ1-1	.	TGTGCCAGCAGCTTGGTGGGTACTGAAGCTTTCTTT	CASSLVGTEAFF
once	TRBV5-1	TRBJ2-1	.	TGCGCCAGCTTCGACAGTTCCTACAATGAGCAGTTCTTC	CASFDSSYNEQFF
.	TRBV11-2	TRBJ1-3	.	TGTGCCAGCAGACACCATAGTGGAAACACCATATATTTT	CASRHHSGNTIYF
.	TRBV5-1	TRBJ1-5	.	TGCGCCAGCAGTACTCAGGAGGGGGGTCAGCCCCAGCATTTT	CASSTQEGGQPQHF
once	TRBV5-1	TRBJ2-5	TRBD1	TGCGCCAGCGGAATCGACAGGGATTGGAGAAAGACCCAGTACTTC	CASGIDRDWRKTQYF
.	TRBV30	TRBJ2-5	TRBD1	TGTGCCTGGAGCGCGGACAGGGGGCCGGGGACCCAGTACTTC	CAWSADRGPGTQYF
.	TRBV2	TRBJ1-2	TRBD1	TGTGCCAGCAGGGCACAGGGGGCGGACTATGGCTACACCTTC	CASRAQGADYGYTF